The 5 T cell receptor beta chains below were found in one sample sequenced in a study of control samples from healthy donors and cancer patients. The method was immunoSEQ multiplex PCR; TCRdb's version includes in-frame clones alone and lacks a portion of them. The data hold approximately 94,000 clones, with approximately 91% observed a single time. The specimen sequenced was blood. The source of these receptors is a young woman in good health.

The rearrangement joins TRBV5-1 to TRBJ2-1; D might be TRBD1 (6 bases). The CDR3 loop spans 14 amino acids. Trimming cost V 2 bases and J 6 bases, with 12 bases left between them. CDR1 and CDR2 (germline): SGHRS, YFSETQ. This CDR3 reads CASSLQNRVNEQFF. CDR3 nucleotides: TGCGCCAGCAGCTTACAAAACAGGGTCAATGAGCAGTTCTTC.

The chain recombines TRBV23-1 with TRBJ2-2, with TRBD2 as a possible D gene (5 bases). TRBV23-1 is noted as an ORF with a role that remains uncertain. V shed 7 bases and J shed 3 bases, with 15 bases lying between them. The CDR3 is 15 amino acids. The CDR3: CASTSSGGHTGELFF. Here the CDR3 DNA reads TGCGCCAGCACCTCCTCGGGCGGGCACACCGGGGAGCTGTTTTTT.

The chain recombines TRBV30 with TRBJ1-2; 7 bases agree with TRBD1. Germline-derived CDR1 and CDR2 are GTSNPN and SVGIG (reference sequence). Unmatched junction bases numbered 11, after V lost 0 bases and J lost 4 bases. The CDR3 length is 16 residues. In DNA, the CDR3 is TGTGCCTGGAGTGTCCAAGGATGGGGACAGTTCTATGGCTACACCTTC. Its translation is CAWSVQGWGQFYGYTF.

The chain couples TRBV14 to TRBJ2-1; TRBD2 matches at 7 bases. Losses at the gene ends were 4 bases for V and 6 bases for J; bases not matched to a gene: 6. CDR3 length: 14 residues. Germline V gene lookup returns CDR1 SGHDN and CDR2 FVKESK. CDR3 region: CASSLIGTTNEQFF. The CDR3 DNA reads as TGTGCCAGCAGCCTCATCGGGACTACCAATGAGCAGTTCTTC.

CDR3 nucleotide sequence: TGTGCCAGCAGGGCTAGCGGTGGGGGGGAGACCCAGTACTTC. Its translation: CASRASGGGETQYF. The rearrangement links TRBV6-5 to TRBJ2-5, with TRBD2 matching 7 bases. With V trimmed by 6 bases and J by 5 bases, 9 bases remained unmatched. The CDR3 spans 14 residues. Germline assignment: CDR1 MNHEY and CDR2 SVGAGI.